The source of this T cell receptor (beta chain) is a study of T-cell reconstitution after alpha-beta-depleted transplantation in children. The study's findings and limits: T-cell counts and diversity were attributed mostly to newly produced T cells one year after transplant. High day-60 TCRbeta diversity in some patients came from surviving recipient T cells and thymic progenitors. Expanded clones from the graft, numbering several hundred, reportedly supplied alpha-beta T cells about two months after transplant.

Unique molecular identifiers tagged the TCRbeta library. TCRdb itself ran the PCR reads through MiXCR, one entry per CDR3 protein. The data contain about 200,000 distinct CDR3 sequences, 7% to 9% of them singletons. A note on this clonotype: Antigen: not known.

There are 14 residues in the CDR3. V lost 4 bases and J 5 bases, leaving 14 bases between the germline ends. Germline lookup yields CDR1 MGHRA and CDR2 YSYEKL. The source was PBMCs, mostly from graft donor cells, collected 360 days after TCRalphabeta/CD19-depleted stem cell transplant. The rearrangement joins TRBV4-1 to TRBJ1-2; D is possibly TRBD1 (6 bases). The receptor's source is a male patient aged 2 to 10 who had a stem cell transplant for acute myeloid leukemia, so the T cells may come from the graft donor. Here the CDR3 DNA reads TGCGCCAGCAGCCCGCAGGGGTACGGATATGGCTACACCTTC. The encoded protein is CASSPQGYGYGYTF.